This T cell receptor beta chain was sequenced in a study of cytomegalovirus exposure and HLA in healthy donors (dated by TCRdb to about 2017). General notes on the study: According to an earlier analysis of several hundred of the donors, about 190 million T cells yielded over 100 million unique TCR beta sequences and about 280 Gb of sequence data. Around 330 gigabases of sequencing data and approximately 92 million unique TCR sequences made up an early release that covered about 640 HLA-typed donors. The genetic ancestry cluster associated with self-reported Caucasian donors included 81% of the roughly 400 genotyped donors. The study aimed to test whether cataloging public T cell receptors could reveal signatures of past pathogen exposure. Using immunosequencing, the study profiled T cell repertoires from around 670 subjects and related those repertoires to cytomegalovirus serostatus. In addition to the first cohort of 666 subjects, a separate validation cohort of 130 or so different subjects was used. To predict cytomegalovirus infection status, the study brought together high-throughput TCR immunosequencing, statistical association of individual TCRs with disease status, and machine learning. To study patterns of TCR occurrence, a later analysis re-analyzed previously published TCR beta repertoires from around 660 donors and added high-resolution HLA genotyping. Rather than drawing on any new phenotypic data, the later analysis identified candidate immune exposures from TCR beta sequences and the way those sequences occurred across donors. In an earlier analysis of several hundred of the donors, high-throughput TCR beta sequencing was used to judge whether each TCR beta V gene segment behaved as functional or pseudogenic. Alongside the repertoire data, information on donor age, sex, ethnicity and CMV serostatus was compiled. Genome-wide SNP genotypes for about three fifths of the roughly 700 donors were used in a later genetic analysis, which treated that subset as a discovery cohort. Every repertoire in the discovery cohort had been generated on one and the same sequencing platform. Both class I and class II loci were covered by HLA typing, at four-digit resolution. Typing coverage differed by locus: A, B, C, DRB1 and DQB1 were typed in roughly 620-630 donors, DQA1 in 500 to 550, DPA1 in 600 to 610, and DPB1 in approximately 450. Because of strong linkage in the cohort, roughly 5 DR-DQ haplotypes were treated as single units for association and clustering. Across under 500 genotyped donors of the cohort, an average of approximately 240,000 unique TCR beta nucleotide sequences per donor were sequenced, and 15% to 20% of those sequences were non-productive.

The cohort was made up of hundreds of healthy bone marrow donors. At the time of sampling, every cohort member was nominally healthy, though immune exposures that went unrecorded were likely present. The donor was CMV seronegative and was included in the group of a few hundred seronegative cohort members. A peripheral blood sample was collected from each donor, and TCR beta sequencing was performed on peripheral blood mononuclear cells. The Qiagen DNeasy Blood Extraction Kit was used to extract genomic DNA from the blood cell samples. Library preparation employed the immunoSEQ multiplex PCR assay. The multiplex PCR relied on a mix of 60 forward primers for TCR Vbeta segments and 13 reverse primers for TCR Jbeta segments. A multiplex PCR assay on genomic DNA amplified the CDR3 region of rearranged TCR beta genes. Amplified TCR beta libraries were sequenced as 87-base-pair reads on the Illumina HiSeq System. On the authors' methods: A later analysis counted approximately 76 million unique TCR beta chains across the 666 repertoires, and approximately 11 million of these chains were shared by at least two donors. Raw reads were error-corrected and collapsed into unique sequences by a nearest-neighbor algorithm in which closely related sequences were merged to remove PCR and sequencing errors. Alignment of CDR3 sequences to IMGT reference sequences was used to assign V, D and J gene segments. Each retained sequence needed at least a six-nucleotide match to both a V gene segment and a J gene segment. A rearrangement counted as productive if the CDR3 had no stop codons and remained in frame with V and J, and every other rearrangement counted as non-productive. Following IMGT convention, CDR3 was defined as the stretch from the second conserved V-encoded cysteine up to the conserved J-encoded phenylalanine. In an earlier analysis of around 600 of the donors, sequences lacking an unambiguous match to a single V gene segment were excluded. An earlier analysis of almost 600 of the donors classified V segments as functional when productive rearrangements were above 56.7% and as segregating when the standard deviation between donors was above 5%. A statistical classification framework was built for diagnosing cytomegalovirus status from the catalog of TCR beta chain sequences. In a later analysis, TCR nucleotide sequences were compared against IMGT/GENE-DB human TR gene sequences so that V and J genes could be assigned. Using the TCRdist pipeline, a later analysis assigned CDR3 sequences along with most-parsimonious VDJ recombination scenarios. A later analysis defined each TCR beta chain by its CDR3 amino acid sequence plus V-gene family, and excluded reads lacking a unique V-gene family. To address suspected cross-contamination and a sequencing artifact, a later analysis removed 450 to 700 highly shared, low-generation-probability nucleotide sequences. In a later analysis, a clonal expansion index was calculated for each public chain from normalized within-repertoire ranks of inferred template counts. A later analysis computed generation probabilities with a VDJ recombination model fitted to out-of-frame rearrangements, and checked the results against IGoR. Hypergeometric tests were used in a later analysis to score TCR-TCR, TCR-HLA and TCR-CMV co-occurrence, with a repertoire-size bias correction applied to the TCR pairs. False discovery rates were estimated in a later analysis by permuting HLA or CMV assignments 20 times. A later analysis grouped co-occurring TCRs with DBSCAN, adding TCRdist sequence similarity when clustering within HLA-allele-positive subsets. For co-occurrence clustering, repertoires with fewer than 30,000 or more than 120,000 public chains were excluded, along with four to six repertoires with anomalous nucleotide sharing. TCRdb limited this immuneACCESS table to in-frame rearrangements with V and J called. A share of clones is missing; checked studies link under half to unresolved V genes, and the rest is unexplained. V, J and clone size are taken as reported in that table, and D and trimming were inferred from the DNA itself. This sample has more than 85,000 clones in its table, and roughly 80% of those were observed once. The ten largest clones take up 1% to 1.5% of the sample.

The research as a whole found: The study gave a list of 150 to 200 TCR beta chains associated with cytomegalovirus. The authors suggested that the approach could potentially be extended to other disease states and immunological phenotypes. Linkage disequilibrium might explain the correlated functional status among segregating V segments, but an unknown experimental factor could not be ruled out. The classifier was reported to diagnose cytomegalovirus status with high specificity and sensitivity in both the original cohort and the validation cohort. In vitro tests confirmed that a few of the cytomegalovirus-associated TCR beta chains recognize cytomegalovirus antigens. In a later genetic analysis, fewer N-insertions in productive TCRs were reported among donors in an Asian-associated ancestry cluster than the roughly 700-donor mean. This cohort had only TCR beta chains sequenced, and the lack of alpha or paired-chain data limited which features could be detected. Some IMGT-functional V segments, including TRBV6-2 and TRBV6-3, could not be distinguished by the 87-base-pair reads and were therefore excluded. Because some donors lacked HLA typing at each locus, the association tests relied only on the typed subset. The sequencing pipeline was judged likely to have produced a cluster of highly shared sequence variants as a technical artifact. Sequencing depth was assumed to be roughly uniform across donors in the presence/absence analyses, though that assumption may not hold. According to a later analysis, TCR association rates differed among HLA loci, with DRB1 alleles showing the most associated TCRs and HLA-C alleles showing the fewest. V-gene and J-gene trimming of TCR beta chains was associated with a missense DCLRE1C variant in a later genetic analysis, and the association was replicated in an independent cohort. A further reported finding was that TCR beta sequences accurately predicted the HLA-A and HLA-B alleles for most subjects in the first cohort. Assigning TCR associations to individual alleles was difficult when HLA alleles, especially DR and DQ, strongly co-occurred. Most TCR sequences were observed very rarely across donors, whereas some public TCRs were present in many individuals. In an earlier analysis of around 600 of the donors, most TCR beta V segments were observed in productive rearrangements about 87% or about 30% of the time, broadly matching IMGT annotations. According to a later analysis, parvovirus B19, influenza, CMV and Epstein-Barr virus appeared linked to several top co-occurrence clusters. CMV serostatus was the only immune exposure information available for the cohort. A later analysis found that most CMV-associated TCR beta chains appeared HLA-restricted, with HLA associations seemingly driven largely by CMV exposure. In a later analysis, some 18,000 TCR beta sequences were associated with specific HLA alleles at a false discovery rate of 0.05. Approximately 16 rarely observed V segments, including chromosome 9 orphons, were excluded from the earlier analysis of almost 600 of the donors because counts were too low. Compared with equally common non-associated chains, HLA-associated TCR beta chains in a later analysis were more clonally expanded and had lower generation probabilities.

From the cysteine up to the phenylalanine, the CDR3 has a length of 17 residues. This entry keeps only the CDR3 DNA: 51 bases, framed from base 1. Compared with germline, V lacks 5 bases and J lacks 5 bases; bases without a gene match: 12. Based on the germline V gene, the CDR1 and CDR2 sequences are SGHTA and FQGNSA. Details on this clone: There is no known antigen for this receptor. No much larger clone exists at a distance of one base, and base qualities are not known.

Here the chain combines TRBV7-2 and TRBJ2-2, with 9 junctional bases fitting TRBD2. The sequenced sample was PBMCs. The source of this sequence is a woman in her twenties or thirties in good health and CMV-seronegative. The DNA reads TGTGCCAGCAGCGCTGCTGTCGCTAGCGGGATTACCGGGGAGCTGTTTTTT. It encodes CASSAAVASGITGELFF.